The clone carrying this T cell receptor beta chain has at least ten counts. Synthesis of cDNA was performed by 5'RACE using 10-nucleotide random UMIs. Every sequencing run drew on 15-18 subjects and yielded over 160 million TCR-beta sequences. A single record per CDR3 protein comes from TCRdb applying MiXCR to the 5' RACE reads. The sample includes tens of thousands of distinct CDR3 sequences, under 30% seen only once; the top ten take 20% to 25%. The controls, all healthy individuals, were blood bank volunteers in Maryland, USA. These data belong to a study of neurological immune-mediated disorders. Germline V gene lookup returns CDR1 SGHRS and CDR2 YFSETQ. This CDR3 has 14 amino acids. Trimming cost V 4 bases and J 1 base, with 12 bases left between them.

The source material was PBMCs. This receptor was obtained from an older woman in good health. The chain combines TRBV5-1 with TRBJ2-7, with a weak D call TRBD2 (5 bases). The CDR3 bases are TGCGCCAGCAGCCCCCCGGACTCATCCTACGAGCAGTACTTC. This translates into CASSPPDSSYEQYF.